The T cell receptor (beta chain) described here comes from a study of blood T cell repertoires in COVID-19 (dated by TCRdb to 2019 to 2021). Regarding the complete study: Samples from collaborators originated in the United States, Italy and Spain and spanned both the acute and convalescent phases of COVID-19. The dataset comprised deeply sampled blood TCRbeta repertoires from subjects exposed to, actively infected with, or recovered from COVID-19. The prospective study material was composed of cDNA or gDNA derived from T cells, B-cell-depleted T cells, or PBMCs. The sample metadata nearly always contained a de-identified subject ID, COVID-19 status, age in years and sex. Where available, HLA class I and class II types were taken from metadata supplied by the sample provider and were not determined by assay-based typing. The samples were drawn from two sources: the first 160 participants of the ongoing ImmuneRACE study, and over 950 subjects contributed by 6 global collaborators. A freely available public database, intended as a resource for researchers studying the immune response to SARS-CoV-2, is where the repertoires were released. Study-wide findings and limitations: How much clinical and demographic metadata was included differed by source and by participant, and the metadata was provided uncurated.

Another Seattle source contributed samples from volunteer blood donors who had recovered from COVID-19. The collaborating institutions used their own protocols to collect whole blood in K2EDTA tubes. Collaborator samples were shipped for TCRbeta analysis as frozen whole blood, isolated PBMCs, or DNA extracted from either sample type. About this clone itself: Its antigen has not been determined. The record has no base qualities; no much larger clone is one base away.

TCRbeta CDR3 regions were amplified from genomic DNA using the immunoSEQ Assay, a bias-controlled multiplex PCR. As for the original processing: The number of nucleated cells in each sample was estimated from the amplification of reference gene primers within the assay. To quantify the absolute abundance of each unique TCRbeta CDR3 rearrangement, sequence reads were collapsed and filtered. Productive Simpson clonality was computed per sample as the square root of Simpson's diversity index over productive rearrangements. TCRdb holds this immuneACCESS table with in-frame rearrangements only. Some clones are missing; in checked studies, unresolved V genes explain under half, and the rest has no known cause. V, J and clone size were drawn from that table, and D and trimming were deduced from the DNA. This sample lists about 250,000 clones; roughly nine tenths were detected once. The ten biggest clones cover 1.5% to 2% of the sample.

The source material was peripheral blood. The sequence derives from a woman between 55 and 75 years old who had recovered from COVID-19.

The CDR3 region: CASSQRQGDTGELFF. The nucleotide sequence is TGTGCCAGCAGCCAACGACAGGGGGATACCGGGGAGCTGTTTTTT. The V and J segments used are TRBV7-6 and TRBJ2-2; TRBD1 aligns with 9 central bases. Relative to germline, V is missing 5 bases and J is missing 5 bases, with 6 bases of the junction outside any gene match. CDR3 length: 15 amino acids, cysteine to phenylalanine. The sequence is cut down to CDR3 DNA, 45 bases in frame from base 1. Reading the germline V gene gives CDR1 SGHVS and CDR2 FNYEAQ.